Sequencing of this T cell receptor (beta chain) was carried out in a study of T cells after yellow fever vaccination (dated by TCRdb to the late 2010s). Looking at the study overall: The SMART-Seq v4 Ultra Low Input RNA kit was used to prepare libraries from fractions with low cell numbers. Two healthy male donors, one aged 18 to 30 and one aged 30 to 40 years, made up the cohort. To follow T-cell clones before and after primary and booster YFV17D yellow fever vaccination, bulk TCR alpha and beta repertoires were sequenced over time. Blood samples were taken at several timepoints before and after primary and secondary immunization, and bulk PBMC replicates and cell subsets were isolated.

From its cysteine to its phenylalanine, the CDR3 spans 12 amino acids. Only the CDR3 portion is preserved as DNA: 36 bases, with reading frame beginning at the first base. The trim is 3 bases for V and 6 bases for J, with a gap of 9 bases between the germline ends. CDR1 MGHRA and CDR2 YSYEKL are derived from the germline V gene. This clonotype was counted only a few times. This receptor's antigen is unknown. There are no base qualities to consult, and no much larger clone falls within one base. This sample's treatment or condition label indicates: live attenuated yellow fever vaccine strain. PBMCs were isolated from peripheral blood using a standard Ficoll-Paque protocol. Dynabeads CD4 and CD8 positive selection kits were used to isolate the CD4 and CD8 T-cell fractions. TriZol was used to extract RNA from bulk PBMCs, CD4 and CD8 fractions, and dextramer-positive and dextramer-negative fractions. Study-level results and caveats: After the booster, most of the clones that had expanded following primary vaccination were detected again (about 95% of CD4 and more than 85% of CD8), which suggests that memory was broadly maintained. A small share of clonotypes was detected in both CD4 and CD8 compartments, with the overlap likely arising from convergent recombination. Compared with the primary T-cell response, the secondary T-cell response was faster but weaker, reaching its peak on day 5 rather than on day 15. FACS-sorted repertoires could contain abundant contaminating clonotypes from the bulk population, so computational filtering was required. Because only a couple of donors were included in the study, the extent to which the findings can be generalized is limited.

TCR cDNA was synthesized by 5'RACE template switching, through which a universal primer site and unique molecular identifiers were introduced. cDNA synthesis was primed from both the TCR alpha and TCR beta constant segments. Two PCR steps were used to amplify libraries, with sample barcodes and sequencing adapters being added in the second step. Sequencing of the libraries was done on either Illumina HiSeq 2500 (2x100 bp) or NovaSeq (2x150 bp). Processing in the source paper ran as follows. MIGEC was used to demultiplex reads and collapse the reads into UMI consensus sequences, and MiXCR was used for V(D)J alignment. Using edgeR on replicate PBMC samples, clonotypes were called vaccine-responding if FDR was below 0.01 and the log2 fold change was above 5 up to day 15. Each bulk clonotype received a CD4 or CD8 identity based on whether the sequenced CD4 or CD8 repertoire contained that clonotype at higher abundance. The public reads were quality trimmed at Q25 with fastp and then assembled into clones with MiXCR by TCRdb, keeping productive beta chains. Identical CDR3 proteins give one entry, which carries the most common genes and DNA. TCRdb, not the authors, supplied the V and J calls. The sample records over 45,000 distinct CDR3 sequences, more than 5.5% of which are singletons. The ten largest clones capture roughly 40% of the sample.

The source material was CD8+ T cells sorted from PBMCs, sampled on the day of the first yellow fever vaccination. The TCR comes from a man between 18 and 29 years old who received the YFV17D yellow fever vaccine. The receptor chain draws on TRBV4-1 and TRBJ2-7, with the D gene call left open. The DNA is TGCGCCAGCAGCCAGAGACTCGGCGAGCAGTACTTC. This codes for CASSQRLGEQYF.